A selection of T cell receptor beta chains follows, all from one sample in a study of CD8 T cells in ankylosing spondylitis. MiXCR, applied by TCRdb to the 5' RACE reads, yields one record per CDR3 protein. Here the sample spans 450,000 to 550,000 distinct CDR3 sequences, about 5.7% being singletons. The sample was blood, either unsorted or a sorted T cell fraction (not recorded which). These receptors all stem from a male donor with ankylosing spondylitis. CDR3s include the opening cysteine and the closing phenylalanine or tryptophan. A D gene is named only where the DNA matches it firmly. Clone size is given for some rows only: seen once, a few or many times, or a class if the clone is expanded.

clone size	V gene	J gene	D gene	CDR3 DNA	CDR3 protein
many	TRBV3-1	TRBJ2-2	TRBD2	TGTGCCAGCAGGTGGGGAGGGGCCGGGGAGCTGTTTTTT	CASRWGGAGELFF
many	TRBV4-3	TRBJ2-1	.	TGCGCCAGCAGCCAAGCTACCCTGAGGCTTGGCAATGAGCAGTTCTTC	CASSQATLRLGNEQFF
.	TRBV7-9	TRBJ2-6	.	TGTGCCAGCAGCCCCCCGACTGGCTCTGGGGCCAACGTCCTGACTTTC	CASSPPTGSGANVLTF
many	TRBV12-3/TRBV12-4	TRBJ2-1	TRBD1	TGTGCCAGCAGCCCCCGGGACAGGGTCAGGGATGAGCAGTTCTTC	CASSPRDRVRDEQFF
many	TRBV7-3	TRBJ2-5	.	TGTGCCAGTTCCCAGGGTAACCAAGAGACCCAGTACTTC	CASSQGNQETQYF
many	TRBV20-1	TRBJ1-6	.	TGCAGTGCTGAGAGCTCCTATAATTCACCCCTCCACTTT	CSAESSYNSPLHF
many	TRBV14	TRBJ2-1	.	TGTGCCAGCAGCCAATGGGGGCAGAGGGGACCTTTCTTC	CASSQWGQRGPFF
few	TRBV4-3	TRBJ2-5	TRBD1	TGCGCCAGCAGCCTCGGACAGGGAAGGGGAGAGACCCAGTACTTC	CASSLGQGRGETQYF
.	TRBV6-5	TRBJ1-3	.	TGTGCCAGCAGTTACTCGGGGAGTCCTTTCTCTGGAAACACCATATATTTT	CASSYSGSPFSGNTIYF
few	TRBV11-2	TRBJ2-7	.	TGTGCCAGCAGCTTAGCGGGACACGCTACCCGCGAGCAGTACTTC	CASSLAGHATREQYF
.	TRBV6-5	TRBJ2-7	.	TGTGCCAGCAGTTTCCACCCACAGTTCTCCTACGAGCAGTACTTC	CASSFHPQFSYEQYF
many	TRBV27	TRBJ1-2	TRBD1	TGTGCCAGCAGCGAAACAGGGGAGGGGGGCTACACCTTC	CASSETGEGGYTF
many	TRBV12-3/TRBV12-4	TRBJ2-7	.	TGTGCCAGCAGTTTCGCAATATCCTACGAGCAGTACTTC	CASSFAISYEQYF
many	TRBV29-1	TRBJ2-3	.	TGCAGCGTTGAGCATTTTCCAGATACGCAGTATTTT	CSVEHFPDTQYF
many	TRBV7-7	TRBJ2-1	.	TGTGCTAGCAGTTTCACGCGTACGAGCTCCTACAATGAGCAGTTCTTC	CASSFTRTSSYNEQFF
many	TRBV29-1	TRBJ2-5	.	TGCAGCGTTGAAGCACGGCCCTGGACCCAGTACTTC	CSVEARPWTQYF
.	TRBV11-2	TRBJ2-3	TRBD2	TGTGCCAGCAGCCCGGGGGGGTCTAGCACAGATACGCAGTATTTT	CASSPGGSSTDTQYF
few	TRBV6-5	TRBJ2-7	.	TGTGCCAGCAGTTACCAACCGACAGGCTACGAGCAGTACTTC	CASSYQPTGYEQYF